Listed below are T cell receptor beta chains from one sample, sequenced in a study of blood T cell repertoires in COVID-19. TCRdb's copy holds only in-frame clones and misses some; the assay was immunoSEQ multiplex PCR. The data show about 370,000 clones, 80% to 90% seen once. Specimen: PBMCs or T cells enriched from blood (not recorded which). These TCRs come from a man between 18 and 35 years old who had recovered from COVID-19. CDR3s include the opening cysteine and the closing phenylalanine or tryptophan. Fields, in order: clone size, V gene, D gene, J gene, CDR3 DNA, CDR3 protein. A D gene is named only where the DNA matches it firmly. The size of a clone is reported for some rows only, either as once, few or many, or as a class for expanded clones.

clone size: .; V gene: TRBV11-2; D gene: .; J gene: TRBJ2-1; CDR3 DNA: TGTGCCAGCACCTCGGACTACCAGTACAATGAGCAGTTCTTC; CDR3 protein: CASTSDYQYNEQFF
clone size: few; V gene: TRBV5-6; D gene: TRBD1; J gene: TRBJ1-6; CDR3 DNA: TGTGCCAGCAGCGCGGACAGGGAGAATTCACCCCTCCACTTT; CDR3 protein: CASSADRENSPLHF
clone size: .; V gene: TRBV7-9; D gene: TRBD1; J gene: TRBJ1-5; CDR3 DNA: TGTGCCAGCAGCCAAGGACAGGCGAATCAGCCCCAGCATTTT; CDR3 protein: CASSQGQANQPQHF
clone size: .; V gene: TRBV11-2; D gene: .; J gene: TRBJ1-1; CDR3 DNA: TGTGCCAGCAGCGTGGACACCTACACTGAAGCTTTCTTT; CDR3 protein: CASSVDTYTEAFF
clone size: .; V gene: TRBV6-5; D gene: .; J gene: TRBJ1-1; CDR3 DNA: TGTGCCAGCAGTTATGGGGGGACTGAAGCTTTCTTT; CDR3 protein: CASSYGGTEAFF
clone size: .; V gene: TRBV15; D gene: TRBD1; J gene: TRBJ1-5; CDR3 DNA: TGTGCCACCAGCAGAGATAGGGGGCACCGGGTTCAGCCCCAGCATTTT; CDR3 protein: CATSRDRGHRVQPQHF
clone size: .; V gene: TRBV6-5; D gene: .; J gene: TRBJ1-4; CDR3 DNA: TGTGCCAGCAGTCATCAGGGCGGGAGAAATGAAAAACTGTTTTTT; CDR3 protein: CASSHQGGRNEKLFF
clone size: few; V gene: TRBV4-2; D gene: TRBD1; J gene: TRBJ2-2; CDR3 DNA: TGTGCCAGCAGCCAAGGGGACAGGGCCATGGAGCTGTTTTTT; CDR3 protein: CASSQGDRAMELFF
clone size: .; V gene: TRBV7-3; D gene: TRBD2; J gene: TRBJ2-1; CDR3 DNA: TGTGCCAGCAGCTTTACTAGCGCGCTCTACAATGAGCAGTTCTTC; CDR3 protein: CASSFTSALYNEQFF
clone size: .; V gene: TRBV28; D gene: TRBD1; J gene: TRBJ1-4; CDR3 DNA: TGTGCCAGCAGGCACCTAGACAGGGGGCGTAATGAAAAACTGTTTTTT; CDR3 protein: CASRHLDRGRNEKLFF
clone size: once; V gene: TRBV2; D gene: .; J gene: TRBJ1-2; CDR3 DNA: TGTGCCAGCAGGATCTCGAGGGAGGGCTACACCTTC; CDR3 protein: CASRISREGYTF
clone size: .; V gene: TRBV5-6; D gene: .; J gene: TRBJ2-1; CDR3 DNA: TGTGCCAGCAGCTCCGCCGGGACACTCTACAATGAGCAGTTCTTC; CDR3 protein: CASSSAGTLYNEQFF
clone size: few; V gene: TRBV4-3; D gene: TRBD1; J gene: TRBJ1-2; CDR3 DNA: TGCGCCAGCAGCCAAGAAACAGGGGGAGGTGGCTACACCTTC; CDR3 protein: CASSQETGGGGYTF
clone size: .; V gene: TRBV6-6; D gene: TRBD1; J gene: TRBJ1-1; CDR3 DNA: TGTGCCAGCAGTTGGGACAGGGGCAGGAGCACTGAAGCTTTCTTT; CDR3 protein: CASSWDRGRSTEAFF
clone size: .; V gene: TRBV2; D gene: TRBD2; J gene: TRBJ2-2; CDR3 DNA: TGTGCCAGCACTAGCGGGCGGAACACCGGGGAGCTGTTTTTT; CDR3 protein: CASTSGRNTGELFF
clone size: .; V gene: TRBV4-2; D gene: TRBD2; J gene: TRBJ2-1; CDR3 DNA: TGTGCCAGCAGCCAAGATTCCTCTAGCGGGGGGGGCAATGAGCAGTTCTTC; CDR3 protein: CASSQDSSSGGGNEQFF
clone size: .; V gene: TRBV7-9; D gene: TRBD1; J gene: TRBJ1-5; CDR3 DNA: TGTGCCAGCAGCTTAGGGACAGGGGGACATTCAGCCCAGCATTTT; CDR3 protein: CASSLGTGGHSAQHF
clone size: once; V gene: TRBV11-2; D gene: .; J gene: TRBJ2-5; CDR3 DNA: TGTGCCAGCAGCTTAACAGCCCCCCAAGAGACCCAGTACTTC; CDR3 protein: CASSLTAPQETQYF
clone size: .; V gene: TRBV6-5; D gene: TRBD1; J gene: TRBJ1-6; CDR3 DNA: TGTGCCAGCAGTTACCACCGGGACAGGTGGAATTCACCCCTCCACTTT; CDR3 protein: CASSYHRDRWNSPLHF
clone size: .; V gene: TRBV4-1; D gene: TRBD1; J gene: TRBJ1-1; CDR3 DNA: TGCGCCAGCAGCCTCGGGGCGGCCAGGGGGCAAGCTGAAGCTTTCTTT; CDR3 protein: CASSLGAARGQAEAFF
clone size: few; V gene: TRBV15; D gene: .; J gene: TRBJ1-1; CDR3 DNA: TGTGCCACCAGCAGAGATAAGGGAGCCATGAACACTGAAGCTTTCTTT; CDR3 protein: CATSRDKGAMNTEAFF
clone size: .; V gene: TRBV6-5; D gene: .; J gene: TRBJ1-1; CDR3 DNA: TGTGCCAGCACCCGGACACAAAACACTGAAGCTTTCTTT; CDR3 protein: CASTRTQNTEAFF
clone size: .; V gene: TRBV3-1/TRBV3-2; D gene: .; J gene: TRBJ2-1; CDR3 DNA: TGTGCCAGCAGGACTAGTTGGGGCTCGCCTCCAAATGAGCAGTTCTTC; CDR3 protein: CASRTSWGSPPNEQFF
clone size: .; V gene: TRBV12-3/TRBV12-4; D gene: .; J gene: TRBJ1-1; CDR3 DNA: TGTGCCAGCACCCCAGGGAACACTGAAGCTTTCTTT; CDR3 protein: CASTPGNTEAFF
clone size: .; V gene: TRBV28; D gene: TRBD1; J gene: TRBJ1-6; CDR3 DNA: TGTGCCAGCAGGGGACAGGGGAGAAGGAATTCACCCCTCCACTTT; CDR3 protein: CASRGQGRRNSPLHF
clone size: .; V gene: TRBV27; D gene: .; J gene: TRBJ1-2; CDR3 DNA: TGTGCCAGCAGTTTAGCCAGAGGGCATGGCTACACCTTC; CDR3 protein: CASSLARGHGYTF
clone size: .; V gene: TRBV7-9; D gene: .; J gene: TRBJ2-7; CDR3 DNA: TGTGCCAGCAGTTTGTTCCCGTACGAGCAGTACTTC; CDR3 protein: CASSLFPYEQYF
clone size: .; V gene: TRBV18; D gene: .; J gene: TRBJ1-2; CDR3 DNA: TGTGCCAGCTCAGAGGTGGGCTATGGCTACACCTTC; CDR3 protein: CASSEVGYGYTF
clone size: once; V gene: TRBV28; D gene: TRBD2; J gene: TRBJ2-1; CDR3 DNA: TGTGCCAGCAGCCCTTGGGCTAGCGGGGGTAATGAGCAGTTCTTC; CDR3 protein: CASSPWASGGNEQFF
clone size: .; V gene: TRBV27; D gene: .; J gene: TRBJ2-7; CDR3 DNA: TGTGCCAGCAGTTTACGGCAGGGTTTAGAGCAGTACTTC; CDR3 protein: CASSLRQGLEQYF
clone size: .; V gene: TRBV4-2; D gene: TRBD1; J gene: TRBJ1-6; CDR3 DNA: TGTGCCAGCAGCCAAGTCCGGACAGGGGTGGGGAATAATTCACCCCTCCACTTT; CDR3 protein: CASSQVRTGVGNNSPLHF
clone size: .; V gene: TRBV9; D gene: .; J gene: TRBJ1-2; CDR3 DNA: TGTGCCAGCAGCGCACCAGGGGCCCCTAACTATGGCTACACCTTC; CDR3 protein: CASSAPGAPNYGYTF
clone size: .; V gene: TRBV6-4; D gene: .; J gene: TRBJ2-1; CDR3 DNA: TGTGCCAGCAGTGACCTAAATCTGACCCTCTTTCGATGTGATAGCCCCTACAATGAGCAGTTCTTC; CDR3 protein: CASSDLNLTLFRCDSPYNEQFF
clone size: few; V gene: TRBV5-1; D gene: .; J gene: TRBJ1-1; CDR3 DNA: TGCGCCAGCAGCTTGGGAATGGGGACAAACACGATAACTGAAGCTTTCTTT; CDR3 protein: CASSLGMGTNTITEAFF
clone size: .; V gene: TRBV7-9; D gene: .; J gene: TRBJ2-5; CDR3 DNA: TGTGCCAGCAGCTTATATGTCGGAGACTTC; CDR3 protein: CASSLYVGDF
clone size: .; V gene: TRBV3-1/TRBV3-2; D gene: TRBD1; J gene: TRBJ2-7; CDR3 DNA: TGTGCCAGCAGCCATCTGACAGGGGAGCGACATCTGGCCTACGAGCAGTACTTC; CDR3 protein: CASSHLTGERHLAYEQYF
clone size: .; V gene: TRBV21-1; D gene: .; J gene: TRBJ2-6; CDR3 DNA: TGTGCCAGCATTCAGAAGGGGCGTGGGGCCAACGTCCTGACTTTC; CDR3 protein: CASIQKGRGANVLTF
clone size: .; V gene: TRBV4-3; D gene: TRBD1; J gene: TRBJ2-5; CDR3 DNA: TGCGCCAGCAGCCAAGACTTGACAGGGGCGTTGGAGACCCAGTACTTC; CDR3 protein: CASSQDLTGALETQYF
clone size: .; V gene: TRBV9; D gene: TRBD2; J gene: TRBJ2-7; CDR3 DNA: TGTGCCAGCAGCGTAACCCCGGGAGGGAACTACGAGCAGTACTTC; CDR3 protein: CASSVTPGGNYEQYF
clone size: .; V gene: TRBV27; D gene: TRBD2; J gene: TRBJ2-3; CDR3 DNA: TGTGCCAGCAGTACCGGTCTAGCGGGGGGCGGAGATACGCAGTATTTT; CDR3 protein: CASSTGLAGGGDTQYF
clone size: .; V gene: TRBV29-1; D gene: TRBD2; J gene: TRBJ2-5; CDR3 DNA: TGCAGCGTTGAAGAATCGGCGACTAGCGGGTCGGAGACCCAGTACTTC; CDR3 protein: CSVEESATSGSETQYF
clone size: .; V gene: TRBV7-9; D gene: TRBD1; J gene: TRBJ2-1; CDR3 DNA: TGTGCCAGCAGCTTGGCCCTGGGACAGGGCGACGAGCAGTTCTTC; CDR3 protein: CASSLALGQGDEQFF
clone size: .; V gene: TRBV29-1; D gene: TRBD2; J gene: TRBJ2-7; CDR3 DNA: TGCAGCGTCAAACCTACTAGCGGGAGTACCTACGAGCAGTACTTC; CDR3 protein: CSVKPTSGSTYEQYF
clone size: .; V gene: TRBV6-5; D gene: TRBD1; J gene: TRBJ2-7; CDR3 DNA: TGTGCCAGCTCTATTAGGGACAGGGAAGACGAGCAGTACTTC; CDR3 protein: CASSIRDREDEQYF
clone size: once; V gene: TRBV5-4; D gene: TRBD2; J gene: TRBJ2-3; CDR3 DNA: TGTGCCAGCAGCCCTGGACTAGCGGGGGACACAGATACGCAGTATTTT; CDR3 protein: CASSPGLAGDTDTQYF
clone size: .; V gene: TRBV5-8; D gene: .; J gene: TRBJ1-5; CDR3 DNA: TGTGCCAGCAGCTTGAGAGAGAATCAGCCCCAGCATTTT; CDR3 protein: CASSLRENQPQHF